The 5 T cell receptor beta chains below come from one sample, sequenced in a study of T cell repertoires in cytomegalovirus infection. TCRdb reprocessed the reads via MiXCR and lists one record per CDR3 protein. Of 110,000 to 150,000 distinct CDR3 sequences detected, roughly 6.5% appear once; the ten largest clones hold roughly 18%. Sequenced input: PBMCs. The origin of the receptors is a human donor in good health (CMV status not recorded). Some clones in this sample may be carry-over from other donors' samples.

The table lists this clonotype with many counts. The chain couples TRBV7-6 to TRBJ2-5; no definite D call. Trimming shortened V by 5 bases and J by 8 bases, and 15 bases separated the two germline ends. Germline CDR1 reads SGHVS; CDR2 reads FNYEAQ. This CDR3 contains 13 residues. The CDR3 sequence is CASSPSGLGTQYF. The CDR3 nucleotides are TGTGCCAGCAGCCCCAGTGGTCTTGGAACCCAGTACTTC. The whole variable domain, remainder taken from reference TRBV7-6 and TRBJ2-5, is GAGVSQSPRYKVTKRGQDVALRCDPISGHVSLYWYRQALGQGPEFLTYFNYEAQQDKSGLPNDRFSAERPEGSISTLTIQRTEQRDSAMYRCASSPSGLGTQYFGPGTRLLVL.

The table lists this clonotype with many counts. This chain connects TRBV7-2 to TRBJ1-3, with no clear D. There are 16 residues in the CDR3. Germline loops: CDR1 SGHTA, CDR2 FQGNSA. V lost 1 base and J 0 bases, leaving 10 bases between the germline ends. In DNA form, the CDR3 reads TGTGCCAGCAGCTTAGTGGGAGGGAGCTCTGGAAACACCATATATTTT. Amino acids: CASSLVGGSSGNTIYF.

This clonotype was counted many times. CDR3 region: CASSTSTGGAADTQYF. The CDR3 bases are TGTGCCAGCAGCACCTCGACGGGCGGGGCGGCAGATACGCAGTATTTT. The chain recombines TRBV7-8 with TRBJ2-3; the D gene is possibly TRBD2 (6 bases). Germline CDR1 reads SGHVS; CDR2 reads FQNEAQ. This CDR3 is 16 amino acids long. V lost 5 bases, J lost 4 bases, and 19 bases lay in between.

This clonotype was picked up many times. This chain links TRBV12-3 or TRBV12-4 with TRBJ2-1; 7 nucleotides agree with TRBD1. The CDR3 spans 12 residues. Losses at the gene ends were 3 bases for V and 16 bases for J; bases not matched to a gene: 9. CDR3 DNA sequence: TGTGCCAGCAGTTTGCATGGGGACAGAGAATTCTTC. The encoded protein is CASSLHGDREFF.

This clonotype was seen repeatedly, ten times or more. This chain uses TRBV7-2 with TRBJ1-3, with D unresolved. Trimming left V 5 bases short and J 9 bases short, with 14 bases between. The CDR3 sequence is 13 residues long. Germline V lookup: CDR1 SGHTA, CDR2 FQGNSA. DNA of the CDR3: TGTGCCAGCAGCGATGCTCCGGGTAGCACCATATATTTT. It encodes CASSDAPGSTIYF. The full variable domain, its missing parts supplied by reference TRBV7-2 and TRBJ1-3, is GAGVSQSPSNKVTEKGKDVELRCDPISGHTALYWYRQSLGQGLEFLIYFQGNSAPDKSGLPSDRFSAERTGGSVSTLTIQRTQQEDSAVYLCASSDAPGSTIYFGEGSWLTVV.